Detailed here is one TCR beta chain. Its antigen remains undetermined. Within one base of it there is no much larger clone, and no base qualities were kept. This record belongs to a study of cytomegalovirus exposure and HLA in healthy donors (dated by TCRdb to 2015 to 2018). About the full investigation: An earlier analysis of under 600 of the donors reported 250 to 300 Gb of sequence data and around 110 million unique TCR beta sequences from approximately 180 million T cells. An early release that covered several hundred HLA-typed donors contained approximately 320 gigabases of sequencing data and 80 million or so unique TCR sequences. Of the 300 to 500 genotyped donors, less than 85% were placed in the genetic ancestry cluster associated with self-reported Caucasian donors. The study aimed to test whether cataloging public T cell receptors could reveal signatures of past pathogen exposure. The T cell repertoires of under 700 subjects were profiled by immunosequencing and related to cytomegalovirus serostatus. Along with the roughly 670-subject first cohort, a separate validation cohort of 120 different subjects was used. To predict cytomegalovirus infection status, the study combined high-throughput TCR immunosequencing, statistical association of individual TCRs with disease status, and machine learning. To study patterns of TCR occurrence, a later analysis re-analyzed previously published TCR beta repertoires from hundreds of donors and added high-resolution HLA genotyping. In the later analysis, no new phenotypic data were used to find candidate immune exposures; instead, reliance was placed on TCR beta sequences and their occurrence across donors. An earlier analysis of 587 of the donors used high-throughput TCR beta sequencing to judge whether each TCR beta V gene segment behaved as functional or pseudogenic. Donor age, sex, ethnicity and CMV serostatus were compiled together with the repertoire data. Genome-wide SNP genotypes for about three fifths of the roughly 670 donors were used in a later genetic analysis, which treated that subset as a discovery cohort. All discovery cohort repertoires had been generated on a single sequencing platform. Both class I and class II loci were covered by HLA typing, at four-digit resolution. The number of donors typed differed by locus, with 629-630 for A, B, C, DRB1 and DQB1, over 500 for DQA1, 606 for DPA1, and some 450 for DPB1. Four or five DR-DQ haplotypes were handled as single units for association and clustering because linkage in the cohort was strong. On average, around 240,000 unique TCR beta nucleotide sequences were sequenced per donor among 350 to 400 genotyped donors of the cohort, with 15% to 20% of those sequences being non-productive. Summary of the overall study and its limitations: An association between a missense DCLRE1C variant and V-gene and J-gene trimming of TCR beta chains was found in a later genetic analysis and replicated in an independent cohort. The authors suggested that the approach could potentially be generalized to other disease states and immunological phenotypes. A later genetic analysis reported fewer N-insertions in productive TCRs among donors in an Asian-associated ancestry cluster than the approximately 670-donor mean. Only TCR beta chains were sequenced in this cohort, and the absence of alpha or paired-chain data limited detectable features. Specific HLA alleles were associated with 18,000 or so TCR beta sequences at a false discovery rate of 0.05 in a later analysis. Correlated functional status among segregating V segments might be attributable to linkage disequilibrium, but an unknown experimental factor could not be ruled out. The 87-base-pair reads could not distinguish some IMGT-functional V segments, including TRBV6-2 and TRBV6-3, so those segments were excluded. In a later analysis, several top co-occurrence clusters were reported to appear linked to parvovirus B19, influenza, CMV and Epstein-Barr virus. Assigning TCR associations to individual alleles was difficult when HLA alleles, especially DR and DQ, strongly co-occurred. Because HLA typing was missing for some donors at each locus, association tests included only the typed subset. In a later analysis, HLA-associated TCR beta chains were found to be more clonally expanded and to have lower generation probabilities than equally common non-associated chains. The earlier analysis of approximately 540 of the donors excluded roughly 17 rarely observed V segments, including chromosome 9 orphons, because counts were too low. Broadly in line with IMGT annotations, most TCR beta V segments showed up in productive rearrangements about 87% or about 30% of the time in an earlier analysis of several hundred of the donors. Cytomegalovirus status was reported to be diagnosed by the classifier with high specificity and sensitivity in both the original and validation cohorts. In a later analysis, most CMV-associated TCR beta chains were found to appear HLA-restricted, with HLA associations seemingly driven largely by CMV exposure. CMV serostatus was the only immune exposure information available for the cohort. A cluster of highly shared sequence variants was judged likely to be a technical artifact of the sequencing pipeline. Sequencing depth was assumed to be roughly uniform across donors in the presence/absence analyses, though that assumption may not hold. According to a later analysis, TCR association rates differed among HLA loci, with DRB1 alleles showing the most associated TCRs and HLA-C alleles showing the fewest. A few of the identified cytomegalovirus-associated TCR beta chains were confirmed in vitro to be specific for cytomegalovirus antigens. Most TCR sequences were observed very rarely across donors, whereas some public TCRs were present in many individuals. A further reported finding was that TCR beta sequences accurately predicted the HLA-A and HLA-B alleles for most subjects in the first cohort. The study gave a list of 150 to 200 TCR beta chains associated with cytomegalovirus.

Library generation was performed with the immunoSEQ multiplex PCR assay. For the multiplex PCR, a mixture combining 60 forward primers for TCR Vbeta segments and 13 reverse primers for TCR Jbeta segments was used. The CDR3 region of rearranged TCR beta genes was amplified from genomic DNA by a multiplex PCR assay. The amplified TCR beta libraries were sequenced on the Illumina HiSeq System as 87-base-pair reads. The authors' analysis ran thus. Across the 670 or so repertoires, a later analysis counted 60 million to 90 million unique TCR beta chains, 8.5 million to 12 million of which were shared by at least two donors. A nearest-neighbor algorithm error-corrected the raw reads and collapsed the reads into unique sequences, merging closely related sequences to remove PCR and sequencing errors. V, D and J gene segments were assigned by aligning CDR3 sequences to IMGT reference sequences. For a sequence to be retained, a match of at least six nucleotides to both a V gene segment and a J gene segment was required. Rearrangements were classified as productive when the CDR3 lacked stop codons and remained in frame with V and J, and all other rearrangements were classified as non-productive. CDR3 was defined according to IMGT convention as the region running from the second conserved V-encoded cysteine to the conserved J-encoded phenylalanine. The earlier analysis of approximately 590 of the donors excluded any sequence lacking an unambiguous match to a single V gene segment. In an earlier analysis of 587 of the donors, V segments were called functional above 56.7% productive rearrangements and were called segregating when the between-donor standard deviation exceeded 5%. A statistical classification framework was built for diagnosing cytomegalovirus status from the catalog of TCR beta chain sequences. In a later analysis, TCR nucleotide sequences were compared against IMGT/GENE-DB human TR gene sequences so that V and J genes could be assigned. Using the TCRdist pipeline, a later analysis assigned CDR3 sequences along with most-parsimonious VDJ recombination scenarios. In a later analysis, every TCR beta chain was defined by the combination of its CDR3 amino acid sequence and its V-gene family, and reads without a unique V-gene family were dropped. In a later analysis, 450 to 600 highly shared, low-generation-probability nucleotide sequences were removed to address suspected cross-contamination and a sequencing artifact. A later analysis calculated a clonal expansion index for each public chain from normalized within-repertoire ranks of inferred template counts. In a later analysis, generation probabilities were computed with a VDJ recombination model fitted to out-of-frame rearrangements, and the resulting probabilities were checked against IGoR. In a later analysis, hypergeometric tests were used to score TCR-TCR, TCR-HLA and TCR-CMV co-occurrence, with a repertoire-size bias correction applied to TCR pairs. In a later analysis, false discovery rates were estimated by permuting HLA or CMV assignments 20 times. In a later analysis, co-occurring TCRs were grouped using DBSCAN, and TCRdist sequence similarity was added for clustering within HLA-allele-positive subsets. Co-occurrence clustering excluded repertoires with fewer than 30,000 or more than 120,000 public chains, plus five with anomalous nucleotide sharing. Drawn from immuneACCESS, this table holds only the in-frame rearrangements with V and J called that TCRdb kept. Clones are partly lost; checked studies trace under half to an unresolved V gene and leave the rest unexplained. V and J calls and clone size are given by that table; D and trimming were obtained from the DNA. A total of about 120,000 clones appear in this sample, roughly 80% of them only once. The ten largest clonotypes hold 8.8% of the sample.

CDR1 and CDR2 (ENHRY, SYGVKD) derive from the germline V gene. V ends up 9 bases short and J 4 bases short, with an unmatched junction base count of 11. Spanning cysteine to phenylalanine, the CDR3 consists of 14 amino acids. The entry retains the CDR3 DNA only, 42 bases that are in frame from base 1. In total, roughly 670 healthy bone marrow donors made up the cohort. At the time of sampling, all cohort members were nominally healthy, though unrecorded immune exposures were likely present. The donor was CMV seropositive and belonged to the group of 250 to 300 seropositive cohort members. A peripheral blood sample was provided by each donor, and peripheral blood mononuclear cells were used for TCR beta sequencing. The Qiagen DNeasy Blood Extraction Kit was used to extract genomic DNA from the blood cell samples.

The chain couples TRBV10-3 to TRBJ1-2, with 7 middle bases fitting TRBD1. Source material: PBMCs. The TCR was taken from a female donor in good health and CMV-seropositive. DNA sequence: TGTGCCATTAGTTCTGACAGGGAATCCTATGGCTACACCTTC. Its amino acids are CAISSDRESYGYTF.